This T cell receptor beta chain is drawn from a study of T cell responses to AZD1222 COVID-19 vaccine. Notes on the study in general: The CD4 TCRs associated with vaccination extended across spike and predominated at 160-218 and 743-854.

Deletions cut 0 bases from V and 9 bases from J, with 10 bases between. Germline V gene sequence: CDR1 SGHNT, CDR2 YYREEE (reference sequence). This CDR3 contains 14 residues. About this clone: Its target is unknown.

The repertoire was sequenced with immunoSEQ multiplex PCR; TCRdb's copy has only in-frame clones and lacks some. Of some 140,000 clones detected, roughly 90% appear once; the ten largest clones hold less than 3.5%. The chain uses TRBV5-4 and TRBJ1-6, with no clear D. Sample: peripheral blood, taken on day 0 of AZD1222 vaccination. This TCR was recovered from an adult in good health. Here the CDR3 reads CASSLGNDGSPLHF. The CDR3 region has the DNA TGTGCCAGCAGCTTGGGTAATGACGGTTCACCCCTCCACTTT.